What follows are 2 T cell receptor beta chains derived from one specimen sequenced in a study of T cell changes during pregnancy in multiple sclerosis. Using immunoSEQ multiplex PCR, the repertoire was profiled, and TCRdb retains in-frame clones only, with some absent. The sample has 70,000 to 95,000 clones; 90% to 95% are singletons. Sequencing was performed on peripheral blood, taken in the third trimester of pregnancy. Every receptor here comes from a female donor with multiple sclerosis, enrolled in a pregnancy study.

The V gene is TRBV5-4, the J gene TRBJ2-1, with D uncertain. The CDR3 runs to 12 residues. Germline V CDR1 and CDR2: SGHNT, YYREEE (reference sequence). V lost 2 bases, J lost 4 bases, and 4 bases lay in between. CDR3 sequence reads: CASSLQYNEQFF. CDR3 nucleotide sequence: TGTGCCAGCAGCTTACAATACAATGAGCAGTTCTTC.

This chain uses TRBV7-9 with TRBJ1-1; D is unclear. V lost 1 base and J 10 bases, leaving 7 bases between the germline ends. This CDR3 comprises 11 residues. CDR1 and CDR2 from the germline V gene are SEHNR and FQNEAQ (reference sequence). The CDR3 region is CASSLGGAAFF. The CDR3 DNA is TGTGCCAGCAGCTTAGGAGGAGCAGCTTTCTTT. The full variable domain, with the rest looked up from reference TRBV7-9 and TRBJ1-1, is DTGVSQNPRHKITKRGQNVTFRCDPISEHNRLYWYRQTLGQGPEFLTYFQNEAQLEKSRLLSDRFSAERPKGSFSTLEIQRTEQGDSAMYLCASSLGGAAFFGQGTRLTVV.